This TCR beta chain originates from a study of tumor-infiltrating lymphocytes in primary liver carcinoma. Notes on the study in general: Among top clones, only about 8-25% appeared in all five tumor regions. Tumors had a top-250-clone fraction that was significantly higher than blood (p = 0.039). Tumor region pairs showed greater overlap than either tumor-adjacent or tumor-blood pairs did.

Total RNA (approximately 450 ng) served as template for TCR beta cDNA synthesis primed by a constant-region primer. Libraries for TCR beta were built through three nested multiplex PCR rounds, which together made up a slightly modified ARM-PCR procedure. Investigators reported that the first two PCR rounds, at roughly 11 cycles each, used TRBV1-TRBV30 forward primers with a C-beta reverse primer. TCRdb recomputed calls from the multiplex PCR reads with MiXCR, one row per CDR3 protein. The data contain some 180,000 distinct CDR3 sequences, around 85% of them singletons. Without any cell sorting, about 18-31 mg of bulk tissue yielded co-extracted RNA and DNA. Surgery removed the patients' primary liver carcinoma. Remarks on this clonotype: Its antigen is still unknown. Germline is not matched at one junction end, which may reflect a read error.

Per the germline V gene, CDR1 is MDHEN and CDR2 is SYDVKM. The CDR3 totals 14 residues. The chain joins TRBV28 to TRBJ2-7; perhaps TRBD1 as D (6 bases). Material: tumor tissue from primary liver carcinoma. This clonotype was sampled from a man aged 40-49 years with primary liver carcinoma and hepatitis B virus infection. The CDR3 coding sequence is TGTGCCAGAAGTCTGGACAGTTACTCCTATGAGCAGTATTTC. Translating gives CARSLDSYSYEQYF. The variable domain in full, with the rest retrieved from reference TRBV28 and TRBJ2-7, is DVKVTQSSRYLVKRTGEKVFLECVQDMDHENMFWYRQDPGLGLRLIYFSYDVKMKEKGDIPEGYSVSREKKERFSLILESASTNQTSMYLCARSLDSYSYEQYFGPGTRLTVT.